Following are 25 T cell receptor beta chains from one sample sequenced in a study of Ad26.COV2.S vaccination and SARS-CoV-2 variants (dated by TCRdb to the early 2020s). The treatment or condition label of this sample denotes: over 15 received Ad26.COV2.S at low or high dose, single or two shots; five or six received placebo; per-sample allocation not given. For vaccine and placebo recipients, the sequenced repertoires came from samples collected on day 63 after the first injection. Library prep was done by the immunoSEQ multiplex PCR assay. TCRdb stores this immuneACCESS table with in-frame sequences only. Part of the clones is absent; in the studies checked, under half of the shortfall reflects unresolved V genes, and no reason is known for the rest. This sample lists about 320,000 clones; 75% to 90% were detected once. About 5% of the sample is held by the ten biggest clonotypes. The starting material was peripheral blood, obtained in a trial of Ad26.COV2.S vaccine versus placebo. These receptors were taken from a person between 18 and 65 years old who received the Ad26.COV2.S COVID-19 vaccine or a placebo.

As for this clone: Different DNA sequences within this sample yield the same CDR3. The CDR3 region is CASSFTEGTEAFF. DNA for the CDR3: TGTGCCAGCAGCTTCACCGAAGGAACTGAAGCTTTCTTT. V and J are TRBV12-3 or TRBV12-4 and TRBJ1-1; D is ambiguous. Deletions cut 6 bases from V and 5 bases from J, with 13 bases between. The CDR3 is made up of 13 amino acids.

The chain combines TRBV3-1 (or the pseudogene TRBV3-2) with TRBJ2-2, with TRBD1 matching 7 bases. In germline, CDR1 is LGHDT, CDR2 YNNKEL (reference sequence). The CDR3 length is 17 residues. With 5 bases clipped from V and 3 bases from J, the junction kept 12 bases outside the gene matches. As DNA, the CDR3 is TGTGCCAGCAGCGTAACGAGGGGGCAACGGTACACCGGGGAGCTGTTTTTT. Protein: CASSVTRGQRYTGELFF.

The rearrangement joins TRBV18 to TRBJ2-7; D gene unclear. Germline V gives CDR1 KGHSH, CDR2 LQKENI. The CDR3 contains 16 residues. Trimming took off 1 base at V and 0 bases at J, with 13 bases between the two ends. The CDR3 DNA is TGTGCCAGCTCACCACGTGAAAGGGTGAACTCCTACGAGCAGTACTTC. This codes for CASSPRERVNSYEQYF. The full variable domain, completed using reference TRBV18 and TRBJ2-7, is NAGVMQNPRHLVRRRGQEARLRCSPMKGHSHVYWYRQLPEEGLKFMVYLQKENIIDESGMPKERFSAEFPKEGPSILRIQQVVRGDSAAYFCASSPRERVNSYEQYFGPGTRLTVT.

The count of this clone is one. The J gene is TRBJ1-5, the V gene TRBV5-6, with 8 bases identical to TRBD1. V lost 4 bases to trimming and J lost 5 bases; unmatched junction nucleotides: 5. There are 14 residues in the CDR3. Germline V lookup: CDR1 SGHDT, CDR2 YYEEEE. The chain's CDR3 is CASSIGTGYQPQHF. The CDR3 DNA follows: TGTGCCAGCAGCATCGGGACAGGATATCAGCCCCAGCATTTT.

The CDR3 sequence is CASSIDIGDDQPQHF. Here the CDR3 DNA reads TGTGCCAGTAGTATAGATATCGGAGACGATCAGCCCCAGCATTTT. V usage is TRBV19 and J usage is TRBJ1-5; D is unresolved. The CDR3 extends over 15 amino acids. Germline-derived CDR1 and CDR2 are LNHDA and SQIVND (reference sequence). Trimming took 0 bases from V and 5 from J, leaving 11 bases between them. The full variable domain, completed using reference TRBV19 and TRBJ1-5, is DGGITQSPKYLFRKEGQNVTLSCEQNLNHDAMYWYRQDPGQGLRLIYYSQIVNDFQKGDIAEGYSVSREKKESFPLTVTSAQKNPTAFYLCASSIDIGDDQPQHFGDGTRLSIL.

The chain couples TRBV5-1 to TRBJ2-5; D uncertain. The CDR3 has 11 residues. V was clipped by 2 bases and J by 5 bases, with 4 bases between them. The germline V gene has CDR1 SGHRS and CDR2 YFSETQ. The CDR3 protein is CASSFRETQYF. CDR3 bases: TGCGCCAGCAGCTTTCGGGAGACCCAGTACTTC.

The chain links TRBV5-1 to TRBJ2-5, with D perhaps given as TRBD1 or TRBD2 (5 bases each). Trimming took 4 bases from V and 10 from J, leaving 20 bases between them. Germline lookup yields CDR1 SGHRS and CDR2 YFSETQ. The CDR3 is 14 amino acids. CDR3 residues: CASSGPGPGDDQYF. In DNA, the CDR3 is TGCGCCAGCAGCGGACCGGGACCTGGGGATGACCAGTACTTC.

The chain recombines TRBV25-1 with TRBJ2-2; D gene unclear. CDR3 length: 14 residues. The V end lost 9 bases, the J end lost 0 bases, and 11 bases lay between the germline ends. Per germline, CDR1 MGHDK and CDR2 SYGVNS. The CDR3 loop reads CASTNRANTGELFF. The CDR3 nucleotides are TGTGCCAGTACCAACCGAGCGAACACCGGGGAGCTGTTTTTT.

The chain uses TRBV11-2 and TRBJ2-7; no reliable D call. CDR1 is SGHAT and CDR2 is FQNNGV in the germline V gene. CDR3 size: 14 residues. Trimming took off 1 base at V and 3 bases at J, with 10 bases between the two ends. The DNA for the CDR3 is TGTGCCAGCAGCTTAGGGCCAGCAAACTACGAGCAGTACTTC. It encodes CASSLGPANYEQYF.

This clone showed up just a few times. The chain links TRBV7-9 to TRBJ1-2; D remains ambiguous. The ends were cut back, 1 base at V and 6 bases at J, with 3 bases in the middle. This CDR3 region has 11 residues. The germline V gene has CDR1 SEHNR and CDR2 FQNEAQ (reference sequence). The CDR3, as DNA: TGTGCCAGCAGCTTAGGTGATGGCTACACCTTC. The encoded protein is CASSLGDGYTF.

The V call is TRBV7-6, the J call TRBJ1-3; D gene unclear. CDR3 length equals 13 residues. In germline, CDR1 is SGHVS, CDR2 FNYEAQ. The V gene lost 5 bases and the J gene lost 8 bases, with 13 bases spanning the gap. The CDR3 loop is CASSPNALDTIYF. The CDR3 bases are TGTGCCAGCAGCCCCAACGCCCTTGACACCATATATTTT.

In this sample, this clone turned up a few times. This chain links TRBV5-5 with TRBJ1-1; D is possibly TRBD1 (5 bases). The length of the CDR3 is 13 residues. CDR1 and CDR2 from the germline V gene are SGHKS and YYEKEE (reference sequence). V was pared by 0 bases and J by 6 bases, with 9 bases between. CDR3 sequence reads: CASSLADSAEAFF. The CDR3 region has the DNA TGTGCCAGCAGCTTGGCCGACAGCGCTGAAGCTTTCTTT.

This rearrangement joins TRBV9 to TRBJ1-4; D is undetermined. The CDR3 loop spans 15 amino acids. The ends were cut back, 0 bases at V and 4 bases at J, with 10 bases in the middle. Germline values: CDR1 SGDLS, CDR2 YYNGEE. Here the CDR3 DNA reads TGTGCCAGCAGCGTAGGGGCCCGAGATAATGAAAAACTGTTTTTT. Translated: CASSVGARDNEKLFF.

The chain couples TRBV18 to TRBJ1-1, with 7 bases that match TRBD1. The germline V gene has CDR1 KGHSH and CDR2 LQKENI. After removal of 5 bases from V and 10 bases from J, the junction contained 10 bases not matched to a gene. This CDR3 contains 13 residues. This CDR3 is CASSGADRVLAFF. CDR3 coding DNA: TGTGCCAGCTCAGGGGCCGACAGGGTTTTAGCTTTCTTT.

V gene TRBV15 combines with J gene TRBJ2-1; 7 bases line up with TRBD2. This CDR3 is built from 14 residues. The V and J ends lost 3 bases and 11 bases, in that order; junction bases with no gene match: 10. Germline CDR1 and CDR2: LNHNV and YYDKDF (reference sequence). This CDR3 reads CATSSEVLAGKQFF. The CDR3 DNA follows: TGTGCCACCAGCAGTGAAGTTTTAGCGGGCAAGCAGTTCTTC. Filled out from reference TRBV15 and TRBJ2-1, the complete variable domain reads DAMVIQNPRYQVTQFGKPVTLSCSQTLNHNVMYWYQQKSSQAPKLLFHYYDKDFNNEADTPDNFQSRRPNTSFCFLDIRSPGLGDTAMYLCATSSEVLAGKQFFGPGTRLTVL.

The chain links TRBV27 to TRBJ2-1; D uncertain. Deletions cut 5 bases from V and 7 bases from J, with 15 bases between. CDR1 and CDR2 from the germline V gene are MNHEY and SMNVEV (reference sequence). The CDR3 is 14 residues long. CDR3 loop: CASSLYPGGNEQFF. DNA for the CDR3: TGTGCCAGCAGTCTATACCCGGGTGGAAATGAGCAGTTCTTC.

The V call is TRBV6-6, the J call TRBJ1-2, with D unclear. CDR1 MNHNY and CDR2 SVGAGI come from the germline V gene (reference sequence). Between the trimmed V and J ends, which lost 8 bases and 1 base, there was a span of 8 bases. This CDR3 is built from 12 residues. The CDR3 nucleotides read TGTGCCAGCGAGGACGGTAACTATGGCTACACCTTC. Translation gives CASEDGNYGYTF.

The rearrangement links TRBV27 to TRBJ2-1; tentatively, D is TRBD1 (5 bases). V was shortened by 4 bases and J by 3 bases, with 13 bases between the two germline ends. Germline V CDR1 and CDR2: MNHEY, SMNVEV (reference sequence). The CDR3 loop spans 15 amino acids. CDR3 residues: CASSYRLQSYNEQFF. In nucleotides, the CDR3 is TGTGCCAGCAGTTACAGGCTTCAGAGCTACAATGAGCAGTTCTTC.

This clone has a single count. V usage is TRBV7-6 and J usage is TRBJ2-2, with TRBD2 matching over 8 bases. Per germline, CDR1 SGHVS and CDR2 FNYEAQ. With 6 bases clipped from V and 4 bases from J, the junction kept 4 bases outside the gene matches. The CDR3 covers 14 residues. The CDR3 sequence: CASSPSGGTGELFF. In DNA form, the CDR3 reads TGTGCCAGCAGTCCGAGCGGGGGCACCGGGGAGCTGTTTTTT.

The CDR3 sequence: CASSRTGNRADTIYF. CDR3 in DNA: TGTGCCAGCAGCCGGACAGGGAACAGGGCAGACACCATATATTTT. V gene TRBV6-5 combines with J gene TRBJ1-3; the match to TRBD1 covers 8 bases. Trimming took 6 bases from V and 8 from J; bases not matched to a gene: 12. The CDR3 is 15 residues long. Germline CDR1 is MNHEY and CDR2 is SVGAGI.

The genes are TRBV4-3 and TRBJ1-4; 7 bases match TRBD1. The CDR3 totals 17 residues. Germline V gene data show CDR1 as LGHNA and CDR2 as YSLEER. Losses at the gene ends were 1 base for V and 6 bases for J; bases not matched to a gene: 11. CDR3 residues: CASSQVRAGGTDEKLFF. In DNA, the CDR3 is TGCGCCAGCAGCCAAGTAAGGGCAGGGGGGACTGATGAAAAACTGTTTTTT.

Details on this clone: Within the sample, other DNA sequences also encode this same CDR3. V and J are TRBV7-2 and TRBJ1-2; D is unresolved. The V gene's germline CDR1 is SGHTA and CDR2 FQGNSA. With 3 bases removed from V and 1 base from J, the gap between germline ends came to 6 bases. CDR3 length equals 13 residues. DNA of the CDR3: TGTGCCAGCAGCTTTGATAGTAACTATGGCTACACCTTC. This gives the protein CASSFDSNYGYTF.

This clone has a single count. The chain couples TRBV18 to TRBJ1-2; D ambiguous. CDR3 length: 18 amino acids. V was pared by 0 bases and J by 5 bases, with 22 bases between. Germline CDR1 is KGHSH and CDR2 is LQKENI. Written as DNA, the CDR3 is TGTGCCAGCTCACCACCACTAAGTCGTGCGGCCGACACATATGGCTACACCTTC. Encoded protein: CASSPPLSRAADTYGYTF.

The chain joins TRBV4-3 to TRBJ2-6, with D possibly matching TRBD1 (6 bases). Germline V gene sequence: CDR1 LGHNA, CDR2 YSLEER. Trimming took 0 bases from V and 2 from J, leaving 11 bases between them. The CDR3 is 17 amino acids. The CDR3 DNA reads TGCGCCAGCAGCCAAGAAGTTGAGGGGGCTGGGGCCAACGTCCTGACTTTC. Its translation: CASSQEVEGAGANVLTF.

This rearrangement joins TRBV7-9 to TRBJ1-1; TRBD1 aligns across 7 bases. The germline gives CDR1 SEHNR, CDR2 FQNEAQ (reference sequence). V trimming: 4 bases; J trimming: 0 bases; junction bases outside the gene matches: 11. The CDR3 has 17 amino acids. CDR3 amino acids: CASSSLFHRGLNTEAFF. CDR3 nucleotides: TGTGCCAGCAGCTCCCTATTCCACAGGGGCCTGAACACTGAAGCTTTCTTT.